Below are 19 T cell receptor beta chains sequenced from a single sample in a study of control samples from healthy donors and cancer patients. The repertoire was sequenced with immunoSEQ multiplex PCR; TCRdb's copy has only in-frame clones and lacks some. The sample contains approximately 97,000 clones, 88% of which appear only once. Sequencing was done on a sample of blood. These TCRs come from a man aged 30 to 39 in good health.

V usage is TRBV28 and J usage is TRBJ1-2; 7 nucleotides agree with TRBD1. This CDR3 has 14 amino acids. Germline CDR1 and CDR2: MDHEN and SYDVKM. J lost 12 bases, V lost 6 bases, and 16 bases had no gene match. CDR3 DNA: TGTGCCAGCAGGTTACCGGGACCTCAGGGGGTCCACACCTTC. Encoded protein: CASRLPGPQGVHTF.

The V gene is TRBV28, the J gene TRBJ1-1; perhaps TRBD1 as D (6 bases). The V end lost 6 bases, the J end lost 4 bases, and 21 bases lay between the germline ends. Germline values: CDR1 MDHEN, CDR2 SYDVKM. The CDR3 consists of 16 residues. The chain's CDR3 is CASSQGGGVGTTEAFF. CDR3 in DNA: TGTGCCAGCAGCCAAGGGGGGGGTGTAGGTACCACTGAAGCTTTCTTT.

The V gene is TRBV7-7, the J gene TRBJ2-3; D is unclear. Germline V gene sequence: CDR1 SSHAT, CDR2 FNYEAQ (reference sequence). The V end was cut by 4 bases, the J end by 0 bases, with 8 bases between. The CDR3 is 14 residues long. In DNA form, the CDR3 reads TGTGCCAGCAGCTCCACTGGGAGCACAGATACGCAGTATTTT. As protein: CASSSTGSTDTQYF.

The chain has TRBV24-1 and TRBJ2-3; D gene unclear. V was clipped by 0 bases and J by 1 base, with 13 bases between them. Per germline, CDR1 KGHDR and CDR2 SFDVKD. The CDR3 is 17 residues long. CDR3 DNA: TGTGCCACCAGTGATTTGCAGGCGAGTACGGGCACAGATACGCAGTATTTT. Amino acids: CATSDLQASTGTDTQYF.

As regards this clone: The same CDR3 is also encoded by other DNA sequences in this sample. The chain joins TRBV3-1 (or the pseudogene TRBV3-2) to TRBJ2-4; D unclear. CDR3 length equals 14 residues. CDR1 is LGHDT, CDR2 YNNKEL, per germline (reference sequence). V lost 6 bases and J lost 0, with 9 bases in between. CDR3 sequence (DNA): TGTGCCAGCAGTCCTTGGGAAGCCAAAAACATTCAGTACTTC. Translated: CASSPWEAKNIQYF.

The chain carries TRBV6-5 and TRBJ1-5; no reliable D call. Germline V gene data show CDR1 as MNHEY and CDR2 as SVGAGI. The CDR3 is 15 residues long. Trimming stripped 0 bases from V and 2 bases from J, with 8 bases between. The CDR3 DNA sequence: TGTGCCAGCAGTTACTCGTGGGGAGGCAATCAGCCCCAGCATTTT. Translating gives CASSYSWGGNQPQHF.

This chain links TRBV28 with TRBJ1-1; 7 positions agree with TRBD1. The V segment lost 4 bases and the J segment 0 bases; nucleotides outside the gene matches: 2. CDR3 length: 14 residues. Germline CDR1 is MDHEN and CDR2 is SYDVKM. In nucleotides, the CDR3 is TGTGCCAGCAGTTCGGGACAGATGAACACTGAAGCTTTCTTT. The encoded protein is CASSSGQMNTEAFF. Looking up the rest from reference TRBV28 and TRBJ1-1 gives the full variable domain: DVKVTQSSRYLVKRTGEKVFLECVQDMDHENMFWYRQDPGLGLRLIYFSYDVKMKEKGDIPEGYSVSREKKERFSLILESASTNQTSMYLCASSSGQMNTEAFFGQGTRLTVV.

The gene calls are TRBV3-1 (or the pseudogene TRBV3-2) and TRBJ2-1, with TRBD2 as a possible D gene (5 bases). The germline gives CDR1 LGHDT, CDR2 YNNKEL (reference sequence). V lost 1 base to trimming and J lost 10 bases, with 11 bases between them. The CDR3 length is 13 residues. For the CDR3, the DNA is TGTGCCAGCAGCCAAGTTGTCCCGGGGGAGCAGTTCTTC. Translating it yields CASSQVVPGEQFF.

This chain links TRBV30 with TRBJ2-2; D gene uncertain. The germline gives CDR1 GTSNPN, CDR2 SVGIG (reference sequence). The ends were cut back, 2 bases at V and 4 bases at J, with 5 bases in the middle. This CDR3 is 12 amino acids long. The CDR3 DNA follows: TGTGCCTGGAGTTGGTCCACCGGGGAGCTGTTTTTT. Protein: CAWSWSTGELFF.

This clone was seen a single time. This chain connects TRBV5-1 to TRBJ1-2; no clear D gene. Germline V gives CDR1 SGHRS, CDR2 YFSETQ. The CDR3 is 15 residues long. V lost 7 bases and J lost 4, with 20 bases in between. The CDR3 protein is CASSLGNRLGYGYTF. The CDR3 nucleotides are TGCGCCAGCTCGCTGGGGAACCGACTCGGCTATGGCTACACCTTC.

The chain is built from TRBV7-3 and TRBJ1-2; 8 positions agree with TRBD1. CDR3 length equals 15 residues. The ends lost 4 bases at V and 1 base at J; junction bases unmatched: 5. Germline V gives CDR1 SGHTA, CDR2 FQGTGA. The CDR3 sequence is CASSSEGQDNYGYTF. The DNA of the CDR3 is TGTGCCAGCAGCTCCGAGGGACAGGATAACTATGGCTACACCTTC.

The genes are TRBV14 and TRBJ1-1; no clear D gene. In germline, CDR1 is SGHDN, CDR2 FVKESK. This CDR3 is built from 13 residues. V lost 2 bases, J lost 9 bases, and 13 bases lay in between. CDR3 amino acids: CASSQRPDRKAFF. CDR3 DNA: TGTGCCAGCAGCCAAAGGCCGGACCGGAAAGCTTTCTTT.

This clone was detected only a few times. The genes are TRBV7-9 and TRBJ2-3, with a possible D match to TRBD2 (5 bases). Germline V CDR1 and CDR2: SEHNR, FQNEAQ (reference sequence). The CDR3 sequence is 13 residues long. V was pared by 5 bases and J by 8 bases, with 14 bases between. The CDR3 reads CASSQGLSGTQYF. The CDR3 DNA sequence: TGTGCCAGCAGCCAAGGACTTTCCGGTACGCAGTATTTT.

The rearrangement uses TRBV5-1 and TRBJ2-7; D not resolved. The V gene's germline CDR1 is SGHRS and CDR2 YFSETQ. CDR3 size: 14 residues. The V and J ends lost 0 bases and 4 bases respectively, with 11 bases between them. CDR3 loop: CASSLVGSEYEQYF. The CDR3 bases are TGCGCCAGCAGCTTGGTAGGCAGTGAGTACGAGCAGTACTTC.

The chain employs TRBV27 and TRBJ2-5; D gene unclear. V lost 2 bases, J lost 5 bases, and 9 bases lay in between. Germline V gives CDR1 MNHEY, CDR2 SMNVEV (reference sequence). This CDR3 contains 13 residues. The CDR3 here is CASSLKGLETQYF. The DNA of the CDR3 is TGTGCCAGCAGTTTAAAAGGATTGGAGACCCAGTACTTC.

The chain recombines TRBV5-1 with TRBJ1-6; 10 positions match TRBD1. With 3 bases clipped from V and 9 bases from J, the junction kept 3 bases outside the gene matches. The CDR3 has 14 residues. Germline values: CDR1 SGHRS, CDR2 YFSETQ. The CDR3 loop is CASSWDRGISPLHF. Written as DNA, the CDR3 is TGCGCCAGCAGCTGGGACAGGGGAATTTCACCCCTCCACTTT.

The genes are TRBV21-1 and TRBJ2-4. TRBV21-1 is marked as a pseudogene. The CDR3 has 15 amino acids. CDR3 sequence reads: CASSKEGQPRDIQYF. CDR3 bases: TGTGCCAGCAGCAAAGAAGGTCAGCCAAGGGACATTCAGTACTTC.

The rearrangement joins TRBV27 to TRBJ2-1; D is ambiguous. Trimming stripped 0 bases from V and 7 bases from J, with 7 bases between. Germline CDR1 reads MNHEY; CDR2 reads SMNVEV (reference sequence). This CDR3 has 13 residues. CDR3 loop: CASSLSIENEQFF. The CDR3 DNA sequence: TGTGCCAGCAGTTTATCCATCGAGAATGAGCAGTTCTTC.

The rearrangement links TRBV10-1 to TRBJ2-5; 8 nucleotides agree with TRBD1. There are 14 residues in the CDR3. CDR1 WNHNN and CDR2 SYGVQD come from the germline V gene (reference sequence). V shed 7 bases, J shed 3 bases, and the junction held 7 bases outside the gene matches. In DNA form, the CDR3 reads TGCGCCAGCAAGCACAGGGGGACCAAAGAGACCCAGTACTTC. Protein product: CASKHRGTKETQYF.